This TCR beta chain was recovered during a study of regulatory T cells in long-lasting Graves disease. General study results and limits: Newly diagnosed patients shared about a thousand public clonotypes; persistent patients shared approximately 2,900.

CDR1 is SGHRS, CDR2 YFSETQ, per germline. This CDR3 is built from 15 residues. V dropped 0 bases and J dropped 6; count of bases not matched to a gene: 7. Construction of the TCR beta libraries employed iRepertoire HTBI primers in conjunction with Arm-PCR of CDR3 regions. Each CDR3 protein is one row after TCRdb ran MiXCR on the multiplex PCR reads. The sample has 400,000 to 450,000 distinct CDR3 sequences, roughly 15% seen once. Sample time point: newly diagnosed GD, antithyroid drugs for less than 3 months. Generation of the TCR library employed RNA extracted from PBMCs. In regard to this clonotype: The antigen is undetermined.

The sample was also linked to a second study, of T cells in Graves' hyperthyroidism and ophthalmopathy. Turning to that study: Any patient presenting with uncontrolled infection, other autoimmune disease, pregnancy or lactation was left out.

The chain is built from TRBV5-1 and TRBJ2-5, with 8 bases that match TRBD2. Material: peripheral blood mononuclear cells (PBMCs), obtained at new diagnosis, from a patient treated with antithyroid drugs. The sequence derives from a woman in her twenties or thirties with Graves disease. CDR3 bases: TGCGCCAGCAGCTTGGACCGGGAGGGCCTGCAGACCCAGTACTTC. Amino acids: CASSLDREGLQTQYF. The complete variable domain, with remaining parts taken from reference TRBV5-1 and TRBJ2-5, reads KAGVTQTPRYLIKTRGQQVTLSCSPISGHRSVSWYQQTPGQGLQFLFEYFSETQRNKGNFPGRFSGRQFSNSRSEMNVSTLELGDSALYLCASSLDREGLQTQYFGPGTRLLVL.